These 14 T cell receptor beta chains originate from one sample sequenced in a study of blood T cell repertoires in COVID-19. The table came from immunoSEQ multiplex PCR; TCRdb's copy has only in-frame clones and leaves some out. The profile shows around 200,000 clones, 86% of them singletons. The sample comprised peripheral blood. These receptors were taken from an older man with acute or convalescent COVID-19.

This clone was seen once. This chain links TRBV19 with TRBJ2-7; the match to TRBD2 covers 13 bases. Germline-derived CDR1 and CDR2 are LNHDA and SQIVND (reference sequence). The CDR3 has 15 residues. The ends lost 3 bases at V and 4 bases at J; junction bases unmatched: 3. CDR3 nucleotide sequence: TGTGCCAGTAGTATTGGACTAGCGGGAGCGTACGAGCAGTACTTC. It yields the protein CASSIGLAGAYEQYF. The full variable domain, completed using reference TRBV19 and TRBJ2-7, is DGGITQSPKYLFRKEGQNVTLSCEQNLNHDAMYWYRQDPGQGLRLIYYSQIVNDFQKGDIAEGYSVSREKKESFPLTVTSAQKNPTAFYLCASSIGLAGAYEQYFGPGTRLTVT.

The chain employs TRBV4-1 and TRBJ1-5; D remains ambiguous. CDR3 length: 15 amino acids. From germline, CDR1 is MGHRA and CDR2 YSYEKL. Trimming shortened V by 1 base and J by 2 bases, and 9 bases separated the two germline ends. The CDR3 is CASSQVILGNQPQHF. In DNA, the CDR3 is TGCGCCAGCAGCCAAGTAATACTGGGCAATCAGCCCCAGCATTTT.

The rearrangement joins TRBV28 to TRBJ1-5; the D gene is possibly TRBD1 (5 bases). Germline V CDR1 and CDR2: MDHEN, SYDVKM. Trimming cost V 0 bases and J 2 bases, with 8 bases left between them. The CDR3 length is 15 residues. The CDR3 spells CASSLWLGGNQPQHF. The DNA of the CDR3 is TGTGCCAGCAGTTTATGGCTAGGGGGCAATCAGCCCCAGCATTTT.

This chain joins TRBV5-1 and TRBJ2-2, with 8 bases identical to TRBD1. The V gene's germline CDR1 is SGHRS and CDR2 YFSETQ. Trimming removed 1 base from V and 6 bases from J; junction bases left unmatched: 17. The CDR3 length is 19 residues. This CDR3 is CASSLIGQGSTPSAGELFF. Here the CDR3 DNA reads TGCGCCAGCAGCTTGATAGGACAGGGTTCGACCCCATCAGCCGGGGAGCTGTTTTTT. The full variable domain, in which reference TRBV5-1 and TRBJ2-2 provide the parts outside the CDR3, is KAGVTQTPRYLIKTRGQQVTLSCSPISGHRSVSWYQQTPGQGLQFLFEYFSETQRNKGNFPGRFSGRQFSNSRSEMNVSTLELGDSALYLCASSLIGQGSTPSAGELFFGEGSRLTVL.

The sample holds one count of this clone. V is TRBV9 and J is TRBJ1-1; D is uncertain. Per germline, CDR1 SGDLS and CDR2 YYNGEE. CDR3 length equals 11 residues. V gave up 4 bases and J gave up 6 bases, with 7 bases separating them. The CDR3 loop is CASSPLAEAFF. CDR3 nucleotides: TGTGCCAGCAGCCCCCTCGCTGAAGCTTTCTTT.

The rearrangement uses TRBV18 and TRBJ2-5, with a tentative D call TRBD2 (6 bases). V lost 4 bases and J lost 5, with 14 bases in between. Germline CDR1 and CDR2: KGHSH and LQKENI. This CDR3 spans 14 amino acids. CDR3 amino acids: CASSRLGGWETQYF. The CDR3 DNA sequence: TGTGCCAGCTCACGCCTCGGGGGTTGGGAGACCCAGTACTTC. The complete variable domain, with remaining parts taken from reference TRBV18 and TRBJ2-5, reads NAGVMQNPRHLVRRRGQEARLRCSPMKGHSHVYWYRQLPEEGLKFMVYLQKENIIDESGMPKERFSAEFPKEGPSILRIQQVVRGDSAAYFCASSRLGGWETQYFGPGTRLLVL.

The chain uses TRBV18 and TRBJ1-2, with no clear D. The V and J ends lost 3 bases and 4 bases respectively, with 9 bases between them. CDR1 KGHSH and CDR2 LQKENI come from the germline V gene. The CDR3 covers 13 residues. The CDR3 region has the DNA TGTGCCAGCTCACCTTCAGACATCTATGGCTACACCTTC. It is translated as CASSPSDIYGYTF. Full variable domain (outside the CDR3, taken from reference TRBV18 and TRBJ1-2): NAGVMQNPRHLVRRRGQEARLRCSPMKGHSHVYWYRQLPEEGLKFMVYLQKENIIDESGMPKERFSAEFPKEGPSILRIQQVVRGDSAAYFCASSPSDIYGYTFGSGTRLTVV.

The chain has TRBV27 and TRBJ1-1; 9 bases map to TRBD1. The ends lost 5 bases at V and 4 bases at J; junction bases unmatched: 8. Germline V gives CDR1 MNHEY, CDR2 SMNVEV (reference sequence). This CDR3 is built from 15 residues. In nucleotides, the CDR3 is TGTGCCAGCAGTCAAGGGACAGGGTTCGGCACTGAAGCTTTCTTT. Protein: CASSQGTGFGTEAFF.

The V gene is TRBV18, the J gene TRBJ2-7; 7 nucleotides agree with TRBD1. Germline V lookup: CDR1 KGHSH, CDR2 LQKENI. V lost 6 bases to trimming and J lost 1 base; unmatched junction nucleotides: 9. The CDR3 consists of 15 residues. DNA of the CDR3: TGTGCCAGCTCGCCCCGTGGACAGGAATCCTACGAGCAGTACTTC. Protein: CASSPRGQESYEQYF.

This chain links TRBV9 with TRBJ2-2; D gene uncertain. V lost 7 bases and J 0 bases, leaving 13 bases between the germline ends. CDR1 and CDR2 (germline): SGDLS, YYNGEE. The CDR3 sequence is 15 residues long. CDR3 sequence reads: CASARQFANTGELFF. CDR3 coding DNA: TGTGCCAGCGCCCGTCAGTTCGCGAACACCGGGGAGCTGTTTTTT.

The rearrangement uses TRBV3-1 (or the pseudogene TRBV3-2) and TRBJ1-2; D possibly corresponds to TRBD1 (6 bases). The CDR3 totals 15 residues. The ends were cut back, 8 bases at V and 4 bases at J, with 20 bases in the middle. Germline values: CDR1 LGHDT, CDR2 YNNKEL (reference sequence). The CDR3 loop is CASGQRWQSPYGYTF. As DNA, the CDR3 is TGTGCCAGCGGACAGAGGTGGCAGAGCCCCTATGGCTACACCTTC.

The CDR3 here is CASSARQQETQYF. CDR3 in DNA: TGTGCCAGCAGCGCCAGACAGCAAGAGACCCAGTACTTC. This rearrangement joins TRBV9 to TRBJ2-5, with D maybe TRBD1 (5 bases). The CDR3 runs 13 residues. V was shortened by 3 bases and J by 2 bases, with 8 bases between the two germline ends. CDR1 is SGDLS and CDR2 is YYNGEE in the germline V gene.

This clone showed up just a few times. This chain connects TRBV19 to TRBJ1-4; 7 bases map to TRBD1. J lost 3 bases, V lost 8 bases, and 3 bases had no gene match. Germline V gene data show CDR1 as LNHDA and CDR2 as SQIVND (reference sequence). There are 13 residues in the CDR3. CDR3 in amino acids: CASRQGSNEKLFF. Here the CDR3 DNA reads TGTGCCAGTCGACAGGGTTCTAATGAAAAACTGTTTTTT. The full variable domain, in which reference TRBV19 and TRBJ1-4 provide the parts outside the CDR3, is DGGITQSPKYLFRKEGQNVTLSCEQNLNHDAMYWYRQDPGQGLRLIYYSQIVNDFQKGDIAEGYSVSREKKESFPLTVTSAQKNPTAFYLCASRQGSNEKLFFGSGTQLSVL.

This chain connects TRBV6-5 to TRBJ1-2, with 9 bases lining up with TRBD1. The trim removed 5 bases at V and 5 bases at J, leaving 6 bases unmatched. This CDR3 has 14 amino acids. The germline V gene encodes CDR1 MNHEY and CDR2 SVGAGI. The chain's CDR3 is CASSLTTGGYGYTF. CDR3 nucleotide sequence: TGTGCCAGCAGTCTAACGACAGGGGGATATGGCTACACCTTC.